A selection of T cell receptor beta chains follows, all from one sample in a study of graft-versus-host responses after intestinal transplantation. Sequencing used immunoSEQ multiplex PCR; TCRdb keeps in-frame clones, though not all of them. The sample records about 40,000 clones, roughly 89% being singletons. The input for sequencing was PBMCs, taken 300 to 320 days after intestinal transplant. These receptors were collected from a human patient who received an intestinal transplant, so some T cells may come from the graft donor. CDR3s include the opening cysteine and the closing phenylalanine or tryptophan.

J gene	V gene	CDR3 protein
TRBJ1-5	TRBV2	CASSENNQPQHF
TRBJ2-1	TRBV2	CASSRDEARAEQFF
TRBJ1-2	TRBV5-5	CASSHTVGPYYGYTF
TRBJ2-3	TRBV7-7	CASSLGVGGDTQYF
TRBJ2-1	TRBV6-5	CASSWGGDNEQFF
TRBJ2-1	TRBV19	CASSMLLIGNEQFF
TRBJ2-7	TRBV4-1	CASSQGPGQAAEQYF
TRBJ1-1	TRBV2	CASSGQGSTEAFF
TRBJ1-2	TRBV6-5	CASSYGAGKAYGYTF
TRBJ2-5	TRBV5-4	CASSRWGVETQYF
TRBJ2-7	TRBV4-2	CASSQTGTRAPEQYF
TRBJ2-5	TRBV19	CASSIVTGRSQETQYF
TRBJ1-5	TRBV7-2	CASSLAAGYNQPQHF
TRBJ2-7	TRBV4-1	CASSQEGQGAQFSSYEQYF
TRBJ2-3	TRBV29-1	CSVGRTGNSTDTQYF
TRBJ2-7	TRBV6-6	CASGPKEAYEQYF
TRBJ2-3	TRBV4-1	CASSHNRGTSGATDTQYF
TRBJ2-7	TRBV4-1	CASSRQGAFYEQYF
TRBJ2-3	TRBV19	CASSRTSGYPDTQYF
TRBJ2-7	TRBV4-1	CASRGTSNHEQYF
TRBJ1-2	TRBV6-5	CASSSPGQGAYGYTF
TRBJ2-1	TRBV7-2	CASTPQGLGEQFF
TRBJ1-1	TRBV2	CASSERGATEAFF
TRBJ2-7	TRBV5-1	CASSLGRGRGYEQYF
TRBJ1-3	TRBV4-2	CASSHGPTGFGNTIYF
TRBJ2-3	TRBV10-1	CASSDPTDTQYF
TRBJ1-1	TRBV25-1	CASSALGRSTEAFF
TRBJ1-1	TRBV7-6	CASTFFCRGTEAFF
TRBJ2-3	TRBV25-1	CASSERSAKADTQYF
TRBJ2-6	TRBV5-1	CASSFWTGRVSGANVLTF
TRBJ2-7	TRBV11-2	CASSHGTGSYEQYF
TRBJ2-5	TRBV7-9	CASSRGEYFQYF
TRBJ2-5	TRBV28	CASSPAGTGIQETQYF
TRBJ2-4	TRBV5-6	CASSQRGSQILAKNIRYF
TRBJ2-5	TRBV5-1	CASSPGLAGGETQYF
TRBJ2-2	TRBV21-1	CASSAEDTGELFF
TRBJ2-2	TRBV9	CASSVGTTNTGELFF
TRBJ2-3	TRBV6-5	CATGRGVTDTQYF
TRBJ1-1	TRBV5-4	CASSLVHVNTEAFF
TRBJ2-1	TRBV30	CAWSVGQGAYNEQFF
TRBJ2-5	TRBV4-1	CASSQAVSETQYF
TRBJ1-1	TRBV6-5	CASSSDSYTEAFF
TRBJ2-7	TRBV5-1	CASSSDGTSIYEQYF
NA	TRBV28	CASSPPGDSEQYF
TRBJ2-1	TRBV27	CASSYPEQFF